This TCR beta chain was retrieved from a study of human thymus T cells. Data came from immunoSEQ multiplex PCR; TCRdb stores just in-frame clones and leaves some out. The sample includes 65,000 to 90,000 clones, 85% to 95% of them seen just once. The CDR3 length is 15 residues. Germline V gene lookup returns CDR1 ENHRY and CDR2 SYGVKD. The V and J ends lost 3 bases and 5 bases, in that order; junction bases with no gene match: 6. From resections taken during corrective heart surgery, the thymus tissue was obtained. The sequence derives from a girl under three years old with a congenital heart defect but otherwise immunologically healthy. V is TRBV10-3 and J is TRBJ2-5; 10 bases are shared with TRBD2. Sequencing input: thymus tissue. The CDR3 nucleotides read TGTGCCATCAGTGAACCGAGCGGGAGGGCTGAGACCCAGTACTTC. Encoded protein: CAISEPSGRAETQYF.